The next 2 T cell receptor beta chains were all read from a single sample in a study of blood T cell repertoires in COVID-19. Generated by immunoSEQ multiplex PCR, the TCRdb table keeps only in-frame clones and is missing some. The sample consists of under 200,000 clones, approximately 86% of them appearing once. The sequenced material came from peripheral blood. These receptor sequences come from a man in his sixties with COVID-19, enrolled during active disease.

This clone showed up just a few times. The chain links TRBV18 to TRBJ2-7; maybe TRBD1 (6 bases). Trimming removed 3 bases from V and 2 bases from J, with 11 bases in between. The CDR3 spans 14 residues. CDR1 and CDR2 (germline): KGHSH, LQKENI. The CDR3 DNA sequence: TGTGCCAGCTCACCCAGGGGTACTACCTACGAGCAGTACTTC. Its translation is CASSPRGTTYEQYF.

This chain uses TRBV2 with TRBJ1-4, with TRBD1 identical over 9 bases. In germline, CDR1 is SNHLY, CDR2 FYNNEI. The CDR3 totals 15 residues. The V segment lost 5 bases and the J segment 6 bases; nucleotides outside the gene matches: 7. CDR3 nucleotides: TGTGCCAGCAGTTTCCCGGGACAGGGCGATGAAAAACTGTTTTTT. Translated: CASSFPGQGDEKLFF. Looking up the rest from reference TRBV2 and TRBJ1-4 gives the full variable domain: EPEVTQTPSHQVTQMGQEVILRCVPISNHLYFYWYRQILGQKVEFLVSFYNNEISEKSEIFDDQFSVERPDGSNFTLKIRSTKLEDSAMYFCASSFPGQGDEKLFFGSGTQLSVL.